Listed below are T cell receptor beta chains from one sample, sequenced in a study of CD8+ T cells in alopecia areata. Profiled with immunoSEQ multiplex PCR; TCRdb holds only in-frame clones, not every one. The sample shows some 190,000 clones, around 60% of them seen only once. The specimen comprised CD4+ T cells sorted from blood, sampled at week 4, from a patient treated with tofacitinib. These receptors were taken from a human donor with alopecia areata. Both conserved end residues are part of each CDR3. Not all rows give a size; the values are once, few, many and, for expanded clones, a class.

CDR3aa | j_gene | abundance | v_gene
CASSFMTGAADTQYF | TRBJ2-3 | - | TRBV7-2
CAWSPGGQSNQPQHF | TRBJ1-5 | few | TRBV30
CAWIKGQGASGYTF | TRBJ1-2 | - | TRBV30
CSVEDLPFYGYTF | TRBJ1-2 | few | TRBV29-1
CASSFSGSSYNEQFF | TRBJ2-1 | few | TRBV7-2
CSVKEADRSYNEQFF | TRBJ2-1 | few | TRBV29-1
CAWRGRGGQPQHF | TRBJ1-5 | - | TRBV30
CASSYFPGSGNTIYF | TRBJ1-3 | - | TRBV6-6
CAWSGGSNQPQHF | TRBJ1-5 | few | TRBV30
CSVEDQEEGTDTQYF | TRBJ2-3 | - | TRBV29-1